This T cell receptor (beta chain) was sequenced during a study of T cell changes during pregnancy in multiple sclerosis. TCRdb's copy holds only in-frame clones and misses some; the assay was immunoSEQ multiplex PCR. The sample shows around 34,000 clones, roughly 88% of them seen only once. The trim removed 1 base at V and 10 bases at J, leaving 7 bases unmatched. This CDR3 contains 13 residues. Germline assignment: CDR1 SGHRS and CDR2 YFSETQ. Sequences were derived from CD8+ T cells from peripheral blood mononuclear cells, sampled after pregnancy. The sequence came from a female donor with multiple sclerosis, enrolled in a pregnancy study. V usage is TRBV5-1 and J usage is TRBJ1-2, with 7 bases aligning to TRBD1. CDR3 amino acids: CASSLSGQTDYTF. The CDR3 nucleotides are TGCGCCAGCAGCTTGTCGGGACAGACGGACTACACCTTC.